The 4 T cell receptor beta chains in this list originate from one sample, sequenced in a study of T cell repertoires in cytomegalovirus infection. MiXCR was run by TCRdb on the reads, yielding one entry per CDR3 protein. The table lists 560,000 or so distinct CDR3 sequences, about 15% of them singletons. The sequenced material came from CD8+ T cells from PBMCs. Receptor source: a human donor in good health (CMV status not recorded). Some clones in this sample may be carry-over from other donors' samples.

This clonotype appeared many times. J is TRBJ2-4 and V is TRBV7-8; TRBD2 matches at 9 bases. CDR1 is SGHVS and CDR2 is FQNEAQ in the germline V gene. CDR3 length: 13 amino acids. V gave up 5 bases and J gave up 9 bases; unmatched junction bases: 5. CDR3 bases: TGTGCCAGCAGCCCGCGGGGGGGGAGCATTCAGTACTTC. The encoded protein is CASSPRGGSIQYF.

The chain links TRBV30 to TRBJ2-7; 13 bases are a match to TRBD2. Germline V gene sequence: CDR1 GTSNPN, CDR2 SVGIG (reference sequence). This CDR3 is 17 amino acids long. J was trimmed by 3 bases and V by 4 bases; bases with no gene match: 12. CDR3 DNA sequence: TGTGCCTGGACAAGGACTAGCGGGAGAATAGTCGACTACGAGCAGTACTTC. Translating gives CAWTRTSGRIVDYEQYF.

The chain uses TRBV15 and TRBJ2-3; TRBD2 might be the D (5 bases). Trimming stripped 0 bases from V and 0 bases from J, with 7 bases between. Per germline, CDR1 LNHNV and CDR2 YYDKDF (reference sequence). There are 15 residues in the CDR3. The CDR3 region has the DNA TGTGCCACCAGCAGAGAGAGGGTGAGCACAGATACGCAGTATTTT. Residues: CATSRERVSTDTQYF.

This clonotype was seen more than once but under ten times. For the CDR3, the DNA is TGTGCCAGCAGTGGGGTATGGGGGCTCCAAGAGACCCAGTACTTC. Translated, it gives CASSGVWGLQETQYF. The V gene is TRBV28, the J gene TRBJ2-5; D perhaps matches TRBD1 (6 bases). V gave up 5 bases and J gave up 1 base, with 14 bases separating them. Germline V gene sequence: CDR1 MDHEN, CDR2 SYDVKM. The CDR3 contains 15 residues.